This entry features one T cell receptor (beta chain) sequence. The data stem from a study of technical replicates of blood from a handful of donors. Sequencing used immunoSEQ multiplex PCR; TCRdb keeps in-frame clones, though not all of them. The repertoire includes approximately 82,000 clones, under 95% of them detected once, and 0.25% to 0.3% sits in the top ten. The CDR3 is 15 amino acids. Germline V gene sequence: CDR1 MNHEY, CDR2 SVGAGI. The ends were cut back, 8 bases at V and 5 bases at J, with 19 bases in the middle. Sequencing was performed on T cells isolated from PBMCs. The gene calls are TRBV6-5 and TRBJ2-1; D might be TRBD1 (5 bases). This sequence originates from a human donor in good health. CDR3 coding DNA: TGTGCCAGCGTTGGCATATCGTTGGGGCACAATGAGCAGTTCTTC. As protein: CASVGISLGHNEQFF.